This T cell receptor beta chain was captured by sequencing in a study of shared clonotypes between healthy human individuals. Study-wide points: Naive subsets tended to show greater estimated richness than memory subsets. Between a few donors, naive CD4 clonotypes were shared at a level of approximately 5%.

This clone was detected only once. Its antigen is still unknown. The method was immunoSEQ multiplex PCR; TCRdb's version includes in-frame clones alone and lacks a portion of them. The table includes 1,400,000 or so clones, 98% detected once. Each donor was a Caucasian adult residing in Nashville, Tennessee. Trimming left V 6 bases short and J 7 bases short, with 19 bases between. This CDR3 region has 14 residues. Germline-derived CDR1 and CDR2 are MDHEN and SYDVKM. The sequenced material came from naive CD4+ T cells sorted from blood. Subset denoted: CD45RA+ positively selected. The V gene is TRBV28, the J gene TRBJ2-7, with a possible D match to TRBD2 (6 bases). This clonotype was sampled from a young man in good health. The CDR3 DNA sequence: TGTGCCAGCAGCACCAACCTCCCGGGAGAAGAGCAGTACTTC. It codes for CASSTNLPGEEQYF. Supplemented by reference TRBV28 and TRBJ2-7, the full variable domain reads DVKVTQSSRYLVKRTGEKVFLECVQDMDHENMFWYRQDPGLGLRLIYFSYDVKMKEKGDIPEGYSVSREKKERFSLILESASTNQTSMYLCASSTNLPGEEQYFGPGTRLTVT.